This T cell receptor (beta chain) derives from a study of T cell clonotyping in hematopoietic cell transplantation. Notes on the study in general: Higher Inverse Simpson Index values in graft donor and pretransplant recipient predicted broader posttransplant TCR diversity. Few recipient clonotypes overlapped donors; over 95% were de novo at given depth. After transplant, recipient diversity fell while pathologically expanded clonotypes grew through day 180.

To note about this clone: The antigen remains unidentified.

Recipient blood drawn about 28 days pretransplant and days 30, 100, 180 after. Trimming removed 4 bases at V and 7 bases at J, with 12 bases between. CDR1 is SGHRS, CDR2 YFSETQ, per germline. This CDR3 has 13 residues. Sequenced by immunoSEQ multiplex PCR; TCRdb stores in-frame clones only, minus some. This table has about 29,000 clones, roughly 90% appearing once. The chain is built from TRBV5-1 and TRBJ2-1; D remains unclear. This TCR was recovered from a female patient aged 50-60 years who had an allogeneic stem cell transplant from a related donor, so the T cells may come from the graft donor. Some clones in this sample may be carry-over from other donors' samples. This specimen was PBMCs, taken 100 days after allogeneic stem cell transplant. DNA of the CDR3: TGCGCCAGCAGCAATAGGCAAGAGAATGAGCAGTTCTTC. Residues: CASSNRQENEQFF.